One sample yielded the 20 T cell receptor beta chains listed below, sequenced in a study of blood T cell repertoires in COVID-19. Method: immunoSEQ multiplex PCR; TCRdb's copy keeps in-frame clones and lacks some. The sample consists of about 120,000 clones, about 89% of them appearing once. Sequenced input: peripheral blood. All receptors derive from a woman in her sixties or seventies with acute or convalescent COVID-19.

This chain links TRBV5-4 with TRBJ2-3, with D perhaps TRBD2 (6 bases). The germline V gene has CDR1 SGHNT and CDR2 YYREEE (reference sequence). The CDR3 has 16 residues. Trimming cost V 3 bases and J 0 bases, with 14 bases left between them. In DNA form, the CDR3 reads TGTGCCAGCAGCTCCACCGGAGGGGCTAGCACAGATACGCAGTATTTT. Amino acids: CASSSTGGASTDTQYF. The full variable domain, rest sourced from reference TRBV5-4 and TRBJ2-3, is ETGVTQSPTHLIKTRGQQVTLRCSSQSGHNTVSWYQQALGQGPQFIFQYYREEENGRGNFPPRFSGLQFPNYSSELNVNALELDDSALYLCASSSTGGASTDTQYFGPGTRLTVL.

This clone was seen a single time. The chain is built from TRBV6-5 and TRBJ1-1; D is uncertain. The V and J ends lost 6 bases and 1 base respectively, with 12 bases between them. This CDR3 has 14 residues. Per the germline V gene, CDR1 is MNHEY and CDR2 is SVGAGI. The CDR3: CASRYEGRNTEAFF. As DNA, the CDR3 is TGTGCCAGCAGGTACGAGGGCCGGAACACTGAAGCTTTCTTT.

The V call is TRBV27, the J call TRBJ2-5; D remains ambiguous. The CDR3 is made up of 13 amino acids. Trimming removed 6 bases from V and 1 base from J, with 9 bases in between. Looked up from germline, CDR1 is MNHEY and CDR2 is SMNVEV (reference sequence). The CDR3 DNA follows: TGTGCCAGCAGCCGCCGGGTCCAAGAGACCCAGTACTTC. This sequence encodes CASSRRVQETQYF.

This clone showed up just once. The chain joins TRBV11-2 to TRBJ2-2, with 10 bases identical to TRBD2. V lost 5 bases and J lost 3; bases outside the gene matches: 3. This CDR3 contains 15 residues. The germline V gene has CDR1 SGHAT and CDR2 FQNNGV. The CDR3 coding sequence is TGTGCCAGCAGCCGACTAGCGGGCCACACCGGGGAGCTGTTTTTT. Translated: CASSRLAGHTGELFF. Filled out from reference TRBV11-2 and TRBJ2-2, the complete variable domain reads EAGVAQSPRYKIIEKRQSVAFWCNPISGHATLYWYQQILGQGPKLLIQFQNNGVVDDSQLPKDRFSAERLKGVDSTLKIQPAKLEDSAVYLCASSRLAGHTGELFFGEGSRLTVL.

This clone was found a few times. The gene calls are TRBV27 and TRBJ2-3; D gene ambiguous. V shed 5 bases and J shed 5 bases, with 11 bases lying between them. CDR3 length: 13 residues. The germline gives CDR1 MNHEY, CDR2 SMNVEV (reference sequence). The CDR3 protein is CASSRPNGDTQYF. The CDR3 DNA follows: TGTGCCAGCAGTCGTCCTAACGGAGATACGCAGTATTTT.

The chain carries TRBV28 and TRBJ1-5; 7 nucleotides align to TRBD1. V was pared by 2 bases and J by 6 bases, with 7 bases of the junction left unmatched. The germline gives CDR1 MDHEN, CDR2 SYDVKM. This CDR3 contains 15 residues. The CDR3 region is CASSLPYRGGQPQHF. The CDR3 DNA reads TGTGCCAGCAGTTTACCATACAGGGGCGGTCAGCCCCAGCATTTT. The variable domain in full, with the rest retrieved from reference TRBV28 and TRBJ1-5, is DVKVTQSSRYLVKRTGEKVFLECVQDMDHENMFWYRQDPGLGLRLIYFSYDVKMKEKGDIPEGYSVSREKKERFSLILESASTNQTSMYLCASSLPYRGGQPQHFGDGTRLSIL.

The chain uses TRBV5-4 and TRBJ1-4, with D maybe TRBD1 (5 bases). With 6 bases removed from V and 4 bases from J, the gap between germline ends came to 10 bases. Germline V gene sequence: CDR1 SGHNT, CDR2 YYREEE (reference sequence). The CDR3 loop spans 13 amino acids. CDR3 loop: CASKAQGNEKLFF. CDR3 nucleotide sequence: TGTGCCAGCAAAGCCCAGGGTAATGAAAAACTGTTTTTT.

The gene calls are TRBV25-1 and TRBJ2-7, with a possible D match to TRBD1 (5 bases). In germline, CDR1 is MGHDK, CDR2 SYGVNS. The CDR3 consists of 13 residues. Trimming took 7 bases from V and 2 from J, leaving 12 bases between them. The CDR3 region is CASIRQSPYEQYF. The CDR3, as DNA: TGTGCCAGCATCAGACAGTCCCCCTACGAGCAGTACTTC.

The rearrangement joins TRBV6-5 to TRBJ1-1; D ambiguous. Germline CDR1 is MNHEY and CDR2 is SVGAGI. Trimming shortened V by 5 bases and J by 3 bases, and 13 bases separated the two germline ends. The CDR3 runs 14 residues. CDR3: CASSTTALDTEAFF. The DNA of the CDR3 is TGTGCCAGCAGTACAACAGCCCTGGACACTGAAGCTTTCTTT.

This chain's CDR3 is CASSGHRGQYYGYTF. The CDR3 DNA is TGTGCCAGCAGCGGCCACAGGGGGCAGTACTATGGCTACACCTTC. This chain joins TRBV11-2 and TRBJ1-2; 9 nucleotides align to TRBD1. The CDR3 contains 15 residues. Germline-derived CDR1 and CDR2 are SGHAT and FQNNGV. V lost 5 bases and J lost 3; bases outside the gene matches: 7.

The chain joins TRBV7-2 to TRBJ1-1; perhaps TRBD1 as D (6 bases). Looked up from germline, CDR1 is SGHTA and CDR2 is FQGNSA. V shed 1 base and J shed 0 bases, with 15 bases lying between them. CDR3 length: 17 amino acids. The CDR3: CASSLGRVGAMNTEAFF. CDR3 sequence (DNA): TGTGCCAGCAGCTTAGGAAGGGTGGGGGCGATGAACACTGAAGCTTTCTTT.

V usage is TRBV5-6 and J usage is TRBJ1-6; possible D gene TRBD1, 6 bases. CDR3 length: 15 amino acids. CDR1 SGHDT and CDR2 YYEEEE come from the germline V gene. Trimming stripped 4 bases from V and 2 bases from J, with 10 bases between. In nucleotides, the CDR3 is TGTGCCAGCAGCCATGGACAGACCTATAATTCACCCCTCCACTTT. This sequence encodes CASSHGQTYNSPLHF.

This chain connects TRBV24-1 to TRBJ2-1, with D perhaps TRBD1 (5 bases). The germline CDR1 and CDR2 sequences are KGHDR and SFDVKD. CDR3 length: 12 residues. V lost 7 bases and J lost 6, with 9 bases in between. The CDR3 region is CATRGQANEQFF. As DNA, the CDR3 is TGTGCCACCAGGGGGCAGGCCAATGAGCAGTTCTTC.

This chain joins TRBV5-1 and TRBJ2-1; 8 nucleotides align to TRBD2. The CDR3 length is 17 residues. V was pared by 3 bases and J by 3 bases, with 11 bases of the junction left unmatched. Germline V CDR1 and CDR2: SGHRS, YFSETQ. The CDR3 nucleotides are TGCGCCAGCAGCTCCCGACGCGGGGGGCGATACTACAATGAGCAGTTCTTC. Translation gives CASSSRRGGRYYNEQFF.

This chain links TRBV5-6 with TRBJ1-5, with D unclear. The CDR3 covers 13 residues. The germline V and J ends were trimmed by 3 bases and 4 bases, with 8 bases remaining between them. Germline CDR1 and CDR2: SGHDT and YYEEEE. In DNA form, the CDR3 reads TGTGCCAGCAGCTCCGGGAGTAATCAGCCCCAGCATTTT. Protein: CASSSGSNQPQHF.

The genes are TRBV4-1 and TRBJ1-5, with no clear D. V was pared by 3 bases and J by 5 bases, with 14 bases between. The CDR3 contains 15 residues. Germline CDR1 and CDR2: MGHRA and YSYEKL. The CDR3 spells CASSHHRSPDQPQHF. CDR3 in DNA: TGCGCCAGCAGCCACCACAGAAGCCCAGATCAGCCCCAGCATTTT.

The chain joins TRBV11-2 to TRBJ2-5; D gene ambiguous. Germline-derived CDR1 and CDR2 are SGHAT and FQNNGV. The CDR3 loop spans 14 amino acids. Trimming cost V 5 bases and J 4 bases, with 14 bases left between them. CDR3 coding DNA: TGTGCCAGCAGCCAAGGTATCAGGCCAGAGACCCAGTACTTC. Protein product: CASSQGIRPETQYF.

The chain uses TRBV11-3 and TRBJ2-1; D may be TRBD1 (6 bases). Germline values: CDR1 SGHNT, CDR2 YENEEA. Trimming removed 3 bases from V and 7 bases from J, with 7 bases in between. The CDR3 covers 12 residues. The CDR3 region has the DNA TGTGCCAGCAGCTTCCAGGGGAATGAGCAGTTCTTC. Residues: CASSFQGNEQFF.

This clone was recorded many times. V usage is TRBV6-2 or TRBV6-3 and J usage is TRBJ1-1; D might be TRBD1 (5 bases). Trimming cost V 2 bases and J 11 bases, with 12 bases left between them. CDR1 is MNHEY and CDR2 is SVGEGT in the germline V gene. The CDR3 has 12 residues. DNA of the CDR3: TGTGCCAGCAGTTACCGGCAGGGTGGTGCTTTCTTT. This translates into CASSYRQGGAFF.

The chain is built from TRBV19 and TRBJ2-5; perhaps TRBD2 as D (5 bases). CDR3 length: 14 amino acids. The V end was cut by 5 bases, the J end by 5 bases, with 15 bases between. CDR1 LNHDA and CDR2 SQIVND come from the germline V gene (reference sequence). CDR3 in DNA: TGTGCCAGTAGTGTCCGGAGGCGCCGGGAGACCCAGTACTTC. Translation gives CASSVRRRRETQYF.